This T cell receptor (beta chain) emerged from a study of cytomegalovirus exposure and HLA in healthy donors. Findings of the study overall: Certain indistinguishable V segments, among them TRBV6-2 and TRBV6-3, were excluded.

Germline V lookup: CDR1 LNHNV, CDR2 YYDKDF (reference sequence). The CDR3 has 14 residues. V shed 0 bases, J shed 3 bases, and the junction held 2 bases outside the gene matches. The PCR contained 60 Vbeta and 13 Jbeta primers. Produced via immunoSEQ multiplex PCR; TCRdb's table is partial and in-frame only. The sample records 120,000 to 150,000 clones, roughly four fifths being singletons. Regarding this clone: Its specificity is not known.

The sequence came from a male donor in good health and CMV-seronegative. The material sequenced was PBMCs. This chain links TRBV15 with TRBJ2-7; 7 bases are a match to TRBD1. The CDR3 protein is CATSRETGSYEQYF. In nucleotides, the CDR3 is TGTGCCACCAGCAGAGAGACAGGGAGCTACGAGCAGTACTTC. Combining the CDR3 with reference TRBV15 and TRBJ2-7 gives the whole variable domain DAMVIQNPRYQVTQFGKPVTLSCSQTLNHNVMYWYQQKSSQAPKLLFHYYDKDFNNEADTPDNFQSRRPNTSFCFLDIRSPGLGDTAMYLCATSRETGSYEQYFGPGTRLTVT.